This entry lists 8 T cell receptor beta chains sequenced from one sample in a study of response to subunit inactivated influenza vaccine. TCRdb ran MiXCR on the RT-PCR reads and lists one entry per CDR3 protein. Here the sample spans just under 550,000 distinct CDR3 sequences, under 30% being singletons. These sequences were also reported in another study, on T cells expressing NK-cell markers. That investigation notes: A 5'RACE template switching approach incorporating UMIs was used to make TCR beta cDNA.

Sequencing was performed on CD4+ T cells sorted from PBMCs, taken about 11 days after vaccination. These receptors came from a middle-aged man who received an inactivated influenza vaccine.

V is TRBV29-1 and J is TRBJ1-1; D not resolved. Germline loops: CDR1 SQVTM, CDR2 ANQGSEA. Trimming removed 6 bases from V and 3 bases from J, with 14 bases in between. There are 13 residues in the CDR3. The DNA for the CDR3 is TGCAGCGTCGAAAATCGCGGGGACACTGAAGCTTTCTTT. Residues: CSVENRGDTEAFF. The full variable domain, completed using reference TRBV29-1 and TRBJ1-1, is SAVISQKPSRDICQRGTSLTIQCQVDSQVTMMFWYRQQPGQSLTLIATANQGSEATYESGFVIDKFPISRPNLTFSTLTVSNMSPEDSSIYLCSVENRGDTEAFFGQGTRLTVV.

The chain couples TRBV28 to TRBJ2-7; 10 bases align to TRBD2. The CDR3 length is 15 residues. CDR1 and CDR2 from the germline V gene are MDHEN and SYDVKM. Trimming removed 3 bases from V and 9 bases from J; junction bases left unmatched: 11. The CDR3 region is CASSFLAGDSFGQYF. The CDR3 nucleotides read TGTGCCAGCAGTTTTCTAGCGGGAGATTCTTTTGGGCAGTACTTC.

This clonotype was recorded many times. The chain couples TRBV3-1 to TRBJ2-7; no clear D. Trimming shortened V by 1 base and J by 3 bases, and 4 bases separated the two germline ends. The germline V gene has CDR1 LGHDT and CDR2 YNNKEL (reference sequence). The CDR3 consists of 12 residues. CDR3 in amino acids: CASSQVRYEQYF. The CDR3 DNA follows: TGTGCCAGCAGCCAAGTCCGCTACGAGCAGTACTTC.

V and J are TRBV13 and TRBJ2-2; D may correspond to TRBD1 or TRBD2 (5 bases each). Germline assignment: CDR1 PRHDT and CDR2 FYEKMQ (reference sequence). Between the trimmed V and J ends, which lost 5 bases and 4 bases, there was a span of 11 bases. The CDR3 runs 14 residues. CDR3 DNA sequence: TGTGCCAGCAGCCCGGGACGGATCACCGGGGAGCTGTTTTTT. It translates to CASSPGRITGELFF.

V is TRBV20-1 and J is TRBJ2-7, with TRBD2 identical over 8 bases. Germline-derived CDR1 and CDR2 are DFQATT and SNEGSKA (reference sequence). This CDR3 has 12 amino acids. The trim removed 5 bases at V and 3 bases at J, leaving 3 bases unmatched. The CDR3 region is CSAAGTSYEQYF. Here the CDR3 DNA reads TGCAGTGCTGCCGGGACTAGCTACGAGCAGTACTTC.

This clonotype was counted between two and nine times. This chain uses TRBV2 with TRBJ2-3, with TRBD1 matching over 9 bases. This CDR3 contains 15 residues. Per germline, CDR1 SNHLY and CDR2 FYNNEI. J gave up 3 bases and V 6 bases, and 7 bases lay outside the gene matches. CDR3 nucleotide sequence: TGTGCCAGCAGGGTACAGGGGGCGGTGACAGATACGCAGTATTTT. It translates to CASRVQGAVTDTQYF. The entire variable domain, with the rest obtained from reference TRBV2 and TRBJ2-3, is as follows: EPEVTQTPSHQVTQMGQEVILRCVPISNHLYFYWYRQILGQKVEFLVSFYNNEISEKSEIFDDQFSVERPDGSNFTLKIRSTKLEDSAMYFCASRVQGAVTDTQYFGPGTRLTVL.

The table lists this clonotype with a few counts. This chain connects TRBV20-1 to TRBJ2-7, with D perhaps TRBD1 or TRBD2 (5 bases each). The length of the CDR3 is 14 residues. Germline-derived CDR1 and CDR2 are DFQATT and SNEGSKA (reference sequence). Trimming left V 0 bases short and J 4 bases short, with 13 bases between. The CDR3 DNA follows: TGCAGTGCTAGAGATAAGGGGCGAGGGTACGAGCAGTACTTC. Protein sequence: CSARDKGRGYEQYF.

In its sample, this clonotype was seen a few times. The chain has TRBV28 and TRBJ2-1, with 7 bases fitting TRBD1. The CDR3 runs 15 residues. Germline CDR1 is MDHEN and CDR2 is SYDVKM. J was trimmed by 0 bases and V by 7 bases; bases with no gene match: 6. The CDR3 coding sequence is TGTGCCAGCACGAAACAGGGGAGCTCCTACAATGAGCAGTTCTTC. Residues: CASTKQGSSYNEQFF.